This entry is about one T cell receptor beta chain. Its antigen is not identified. The record originates from a study of shared clonotypes between healthy human individuals. Study summary: Each donor's CD4 naive and CD4 memory cells filled three plates apiece, CD8 naive two, and CD8 memory one. Whole-study results and caveats: Relative to their counterparts shared across all four donors, non-shared clonotypes exhibited diminished generation probabilities.

Trimming took off 2 bases at V and 6 bases at J, with 4 bases between the two ends. Per the germline V gene, CDR1 is MNHNY and CDR2 is SVGAGI (reference sequence). The CDR3 sequence is 12 residues long. Produced via immunoSEQ multiplex PCR; TCRdb's table is partial and in-frame only. This table holds about 2 million clones, around 95% found once. Each of the donors was a healthy adult who was HIV-negative and had not had a recent acute infection or vaccination. This sequence was found in a young man in good health. Sequencing was carried out using naive CD4+ T cells sorted from blood. Subset reported: CD45RA+ positively selected. This chain connects TRBV6-6 to TRBJ2-2; D gene uncertain. CDR3 sequence (DNA): TGTGCCAGCAGTTACCAGCCCGGGGAGCTGTTTTTT. The encoded protein is CASSYQPGELFF.